These 21 T cell receptor beta chains were sequenced from one sample in a study of beta chain features in type 1 diabetes. The authors reverse transcribed all of the isolated RNA, so sequencing captured expressed TCRB transcripts. Here immunoSEQ multiplex PCR was the method, and the copy in TCRdb shows in-frame clones only, minus some. The sample shows around 320,000 clones, 11% to 15% of them seen only once. The sample taken for sequencing was central memory CD4+ T cells from blood. The source of these receptors is a man aged 25 to 45 in good health.

In this sample, this clone turned up many times. The V gene is TRBV7-2, the J gene TRBJ2-5; D is unresolved. The CDR3 has 11 residues. V was shortened by 5 bases and J by 4 bases, with 5 bases between the two germline ends. Germline V gene sequence: CDR1 SGHTA, CDR2 FQGNSA. The CDR3 coding sequence is TGTGCCAGCAGCCTGACAGAGACCCAGTACTTC. It is translated as CASSLTETQYF.

The rearrangement uses TRBV7-3 and TRBJ2-2; D possibly corresponds to TRBD1 (6 bases). Trimming pared 5 bases from V and 7 bases from J, leaving 14 bases between. In germline, CDR1 is SGHTA, CDR2 FQGTGA. CDR3 size: 14 residues. The CDR3 loop is CASSKDRLGGELFF. DNA of the CDR3: TGTGCCAGCAGCAAAGACAGGCTCGGCGGGGAGCTGTTTTTT. The complete variable domain, with remaining parts taken from reference TRBV7-3 and TRBJ2-2, reads GAGVSQTPSNKVTEKGKYVELRCDPISGHTALYWYRQSLGQGPEFLIYFQGTGAADDSGLPNDRFFAVRPEGSVSTLKIQRTERGDSAVYLCASSKDRLGGELFFGEGSRLTVL.

This clone showed up just a few times. V gene TRBV7-9 combines with J gene TRBJ2-3; the D is unclear. This CDR3 has 13 amino acids. Germline V gives CDR1 SEHNR, CDR2 FQNEAQ (reference sequence). Trimming stripped 7 bases from V and 4 bases from J, with 12 bases between. CDR3 sequence reads: CASMLGGADTQYF. CDR3 DNA sequence: TGTGCCAGCATGTTGGGCGGTGCAGATACGCAGTATTTT.

This clone has more than one count but fewer than ten. This chain uses TRBV6-5 with TRBJ1-2; tentative D call: TRBD1 (6 bases). The CDR3 is 16 amino acids. Trimming removed 0 bases at V and 6 bases at J, with 17 bases between. Germline CDR1 is MNHEY and CDR2 is SVGAGI. This CDR3 reads CASSYSSPITGNGYTF. The CDR3 nucleotides read TGTGCCAGCAGTTACTCGAGTCCTATCACAGGGAATGGCTACACCTTC.

V gene TRBV25-1 combines with J gene TRBJ2-7, with D perhaps TRBD1 (5 bases). The CDR3 contains 12 residues. The V end was cut by 8 bases, the J end by 2 bases, with 10 bases between. The germline V gene has CDR1 MGHDK and CDR2 SYGVNS. CDR3 in amino acids: CASRETAYEQYF. The CDR3 nucleotides read TGTGCCAGCCGAGAGACAGCCTACGAGCAGTACTTC.

Only a few counts were recorded for this clone. The chain couples TRBV15 to TRBJ2-7; tentative D call: TRBD1 (5 bases). The CDR3 runs 13 residues. Germline CDR1 is LNHNV and CDR2 is YYDKDF (reference sequence). Trimming took off 0 bases at V and 7 bases at J, with 10 bases between the two ends. CDR3 coding DNA: TGTGCCACCAGCAGAGATCAGGGATCAGAGCAGTACTTC. This codes for CATSRDQGSEQYF.

This clone was detected only a few times. With a much larger clone just one base away, this may be a read error. V gene TRBV2 combines with J gene TRBJ2-5; D is undetermined. The CDR3 sequence is 11 residues long. Germline CDR1 reads SNHLY; CDR2 reads FYNNEI. V was shortened by 6 bases and J by 2 bases, with 4 bases between the two germline ends. The CDR3 reads CASREQETQYF. DNA of the CDR3: TGTGCCAGCAGGGAACAAGAGACCCAGTACTTC.

The rearrangement uses TRBV28 and TRBJ2-7; possible D gene TRBD1, 8 bases. This CDR3 has 15 residues. Trimming cost V 5 bases and J 4 bases, with 18 bases left between them. The germline gives CDR1 MDHEN, CDR2 SYDVKM. The CDR3 region is CASSPSRGRGYEQYV. CDR3 DNA: TGTGCCAGCAGTCCTTCCAGGGGGCGGGGGTACGAGCAGTACGTC.

Only a few counts were recorded for this clone. The chain combines TRBV7-2 with TRBJ2-1; 8 bases agree with TRBD2. The CDR3 length is 15 residues. V gave up 3 bases and J gave up 7 bases; unmatched junction bases: 8. Germline V gene sequence: CDR1 SGHTA, CDR2 FQGNSA. DNA of the CDR3: TGTGCCAGCAGCTTGGGACTAGGACTCCTTAATGAGCAGTTCTTC. This gives the protein CASSLGLGLLNEQFF.

There are a few counts of this clone. The chain employs TRBV4-3 and TRBJ1-2; TRBD1 agrees at 7 bases. The germline gives CDR1 LGHNA, CDR2 YSLEER. V was clipped by 0 bases and J by 3 bases; unmatched bases: 10. This CDR3 contains 17 residues. CDR3 in amino acids: CASSQDGTPRGDYGYTF. The CDR3 DNA sequence: TGCGCCAGCAGCCAAGACGGGACCCCCAGGGGGGACTATGGCTACACCTTC.

This rearrangement joins TRBV4-3 to TRBJ2-1; maybe TRBD2 (7 bases). The CDR3 runs to 17 residues. Germline assignment: CDR1 LGHNA and CDR2 YSLEER. The V end was cut by 1 base, the J end by 0 bases, with 13 bases between. CDR3 in amino acids: CASSQVGGVGSYNEQFF. As DNA, the CDR3 is TGCGCCAGCAGCCAAGTAGGGGGGGTGGGCTCCTACAATGAGCAGTTCTTC.

The chain uses TRBV6-6 and TRBJ2-1; possible D gene TRBD1, 5 bases. The CDR3 loop spans 14 amino acids. Germline CDR1 reads MNHNY; CDR2 reads SVGAGI (reference sequence). The V gene lost 7 bases and the J gene lost 7 bases, with 17 bases spanning the gap. The CDR3 DNA reads TGTGCCAGCACTCCTTCGCAGGGCGGTAATGAGCAGTTCTTC. Translation gives CASTPSQGGNEQFF.

The chain links TRBV30 to TRBJ1-4; tentatively, D is TRBD1 (5 bases). V shed 4 bases and J shed 10 bases, with 16 bases lying between them. This CDR3 comprises 13 residues. CDR1 and CDR2 (germline): GTSNPN, SVGIG (reference sequence). The CDR3 DNA reads as TGTGCCTGGACTTGGGACCGCCCGTCAAAACTGTTTTTT. Residues: CAWTWDRPSKLFF.

This clone showed up just a few times. The gene calls are TRBV7-9 and TRBJ1-1; D gene ambiguous. CDR3 size: 12 residues. Trimming pared 3 bases from V and 7 bases from J, leaving 9 bases between. Germline lookup yields CDR1 SEHNR and CDR2 FQNEAQ (reference sequence). The CDR3 protein is CASSFNSGEAFF. CDR3 sequence (DNA): TGTGCCAGCAGCTTCAATTCAGGTGAAGCTTTCTTT.

This clone was counted between two and nine times. This chain connects TRBV9 to TRBJ2-1; TRBD2 matches 7 bases. V gave up 0 bases and J gave up 1 base; unmatched junction bases: 7. Germline CDR1 reads SGDLS; CDR2 reads YYNGEE. The CDR3 contains 17 residues. CDR3 sequence (DNA): TGTGCCAGCAGCGTAGAACACGGCGGGGGTTCCTACAATGAGCAGTTCTTC. Its translation is CASSVEHGGGSYNEQFF. Together with reference TRBV9 and TRBJ2-1, the CDR3 gives the full variable domain: DSGVTQTPKHLITATGQRVTLRCSPRSGDLSVYWYQQSLDQGLQFLIQYYNGEERAKGNILERFSAQQFPDLHSELNLSSLELGDSALYFCASSVEHGGGSYNEQFFGPGTRLTVL.

The chain joins TRBV6-5 to TRBJ2-2, with a possible D match to TRBD2 (6 bases). Trimming removed 4 bases from V and 8 bases from J, with 14 bases in between. From germline, CDR1 is MNHEY and CDR2 SVGAGI. The CDR3 is 14 residues long. CDR3 amino acids: CASSLDSGGGELFF. DNA for the CDR3: TGTGCCAGCAGTTTAGATAGCGGAGGTGGGGAGCTGTTTTTT.

The CDR3: CASRLDRERPYNSPLHF. CDR3 DNA: TGTGCCAGTAGGCTCGACAGGGAAAGACCCTATAATTCACCCCTCCACTTT. This chain joins TRBV11-3 and TRBJ1-6, with 7 bases fitting TRBD1. The V and J ends lost 9 bases and 2 bases, in that order; junction bases with no gene match: 13. Germline-derived CDR1 and CDR2 are SGHNT and YENEEA. This CDR3 spans 17 amino acids.

This chain uses TRBV2 with TRBJ1-1; 7 nucleotides match TRBD1. This CDR3 contains 14 residues. Germline V gives CDR1 SNHLY, CDR2 FYNNEI. With 7 bases clipped from V and 7 bases from J, the junction kept 12 bases outside the gene matches. The CDR3 DNA reads TGTGCCAGCAATCGCCGGGACAGTGGGGGTGAAGCTTTCTTT. Translation gives CASNRRDSGGEAFF.

This chain connects TRBV7-2 to TRBJ2-5, with D perhaps being TRBD1 or TRBD2 (5 bases each). Germline CDR1 reads SGHTA; CDR2 reads FQGNSA. Trimming removed 2 bases from V and 9 bases from J, with 22 bases in between. The CDR3 covers 16 residues. The CDR3, as DNA: TGTGCCAGCAGCTTACCACTCCTTTCGGGACGTAATTCCCAGTACTTC. This sequence encodes CASSLPLLSGRNSQYF.

The rearrangement joins TRBV7-2 to TRBJ1-6; tentatively, D is TRBD1 (6 bases). Trimming removed 2 bases at V and 6 bases at J, with 14 bases between. The CDR3 consists of 16 residues. CDR1 is SGHTA and CDR2 is FQGNSA in the germline V gene. The CDR3: CASSLYGGQFNSPLHF. Written as DNA, the CDR3 is TGTGCCAGCAGCTTATACGGAGGACAGTTTAATTCACCCCTCCACTTT.

The chain employs TRBV6-5 and TRBJ1-1; D unresolved. CDR1 is MNHEY, CDR2 SVGAGI, per germline. V lost 6 bases and J 1 base, leaving 12 bases between the germline ends. The CDR3 consists of 14 residues. The CDR3 nucleotides are TGTGCCAGCAGATCCGGCTGGGAGAACACTGAAGCTTTCTTT. This codes for CASRSGWENTEAFF.